In its sample, the clone carrying this TCR beta chain was seen many times. The target antigen is unknown. The data belong to a study of blood T cells in healthy people across ages. Study-wide background: In model experiments, template switching was able to capture about one barcoded beta molecule for every two T cells that were present. Study results and caveats: TCR beta diversity correlated strongly with naive T cell percentage.

With a J-beta primer mix and a sample-barcoded 5' primer, a second PCR ran about 6 to 11 cycles. No fewer than 3 million CDR3-containing paired-end reads came from each sample. TCRdb itself ran the 5' RACE reads through MiXCR, one entry per CDR3 protein. The sample yields about 1,500,000 distinct CDR3 sequences, 28% seen once. The sequencing input was blood. This sequence originates from a young woman in good health.

The CDR3 is CASSEDRANEQYF. For the CDR3, the DNA is TGTGCCAGCAGCGAGGACAGGGCAAACGAGCAGTACTTC. The V call is TRBV11-3, the J call TRBJ2-7; 8 positions match TRBD1. With 5 bases clipped from V and 5 bases from J, the junction kept 5 bases outside the gene matches. The CDR3 is made up of 13 amino acids. Germline V lookup: CDR1 SGHNT, CDR2 YENEEA.